Listed here is a single TCR beta chain. Its antigen is currently unknown. All of the isolated RNA was reverse transcribed, so expressed TCRB transcripts were sequenced. Clones were read by immunoSEQ multiplex PCR, and TCRdb kept only the in-frame ones, dropping some. The table lists 900,000 or so clones, roughly 15% of them singletons, with 0.023% in the top ten. These data are taken from a study of beta chain features in type 1 diabetes. Across the study: No age, gender or cell yield differences were seen between patients and healthy donors. General study points: Within the patient group, naive, central memory and Treg TCRB repertoires appeared more similar to each other than within healthy donors. Insertions were fewer and deletions more numerous at VDJ junctions in type 1 diabetes patients. For cells with high TCR expression, cDNA sequencing could yield over-representation.

With V trimmed by 5 bases and J by 3 bases, 5 bases remained unmatched. The CDR3 is 13 amino acids. Germline V lookup: CDR1 SQVTM, CDR2 ANQGSEA. This receptor was obtained from a woman aged 18-35 years in good health. Sequenced sample: naive CD4+ T cells from blood. The chain combines TRBV29-1 with TRBJ1-1, with 8 bases matching TRBD1. CDR3 nucleotide sequence: TGCAGCGTTACGGACAGGGTCGACACTGAAGCTTTCTTT. This translates into CSVTDRVDTEAFF.